One and the same sample provided the 21 T cell receptor beta chains below, sequenced in a study of regulatory T cells in long-lasting Graves disease. The sample's time point: newly diagnosed GD, antithyroid drugs for less than 3 months. The authors made the TCR library using RNA they extracted from PBMCs. To make TCR beta libraries, researchers used iRepertoire HTBI primers and Arm-PCR of CDR3 regions. TCRdb redid the calling of the multiplex PCR reads with MiXCR, one entry per CDR3 protein. The profile covers 200,000 to 250,000 distinct CDR3 sequences, with 20% to 25% appearing a single time and around 14% taken by the ten largest. The starting material was peripheral blood mononuclear cells (PBMCs), obtained at new diagnosis, from a patient treated with antithyroid drugs. The receptor set was obtained from a female donor with Graves disease.

This clonotype was observed at least ten times. The V call is TRBV7-9, the J call TRBJ2-1; D is uncertain. CDR3 length: 13 residues. V was pared by 3 bases and J by 0 bases, with 3 bases between. CDR1 is SEHNR, CDR2 FQNEAQ, per germline (reference sequence). The CDR3 loop reads CASSLGSYNEQFF. The DNA of the CDR3 is TGTGCCAGCAGCTTGGGCTCCTACAATGAGCAGTTCTTC.

This clonotype was observed at least ten times. The V call is TRBV9, the J call TRBJ2-3, with D possibly TRBD1 on 5 matching bases. This CDR3 is 13 amino acids long. Germline V gene lookup returns CDR1 SGDLS and CDR2 YYNGEE. Deletions cut 5 bases from V and 2 bases from J, with 9 bases between. In DNA, the CDR3 is TGTGCCAGCAGTTCCGGACACACAGATACGCAGTATTTT. Its protein is CASSSGHTDTQYF.

The V gene is TRBV19, the J gene TRBJ1-5, with D hard to call. V was cut by 4 bases and J by 8 bases, with 12 bases left in between. The CDR3 totals 13 residues. In germline, CDR1 is LNHDA, CDR2 SQIVND (reference sequence). As DNA, the CDR3 is TGTGCCAGTAGTAGGGCACCGGTGGAGCCCCAGCATTTT. Translated: CASSRAPVEPQHF.

This clonotype was detected only a few times. A much larger clone lies one base from this, so it may be a read error. It is likely a read error, because the conserved phenylalanine at the end of the CDR3 is missing. The genes are TRBV20-1 and TRBJ2-5; 10 bases are a match to TRBD1. The ends lost 6 bases at V and 5 bases at J; junction bases unmatched: 3. Germline V gene sequence: CDR1 DFQATT, CDR2 SNEGSKA (reference sequence). This CDR3 has 12 amino acids. For the CDR3, the DNA is TGCAGTGCCCCGGACAGGGGGGAGACCCAGTACCTC. Translation: CSAPDRGETQYL.

The sample holds many counts of this clonotype. This chain uses TRBV20-1 with TRBJ1-5; D might be TRBD1 (5 bases). Germline values: CDR1 DFQATT, CDR2 SNEGSKA (reference sequence). The CDR3 runs to 11 residues. Trimming left V 3 bases short and J 9 bases short, with 9 bases between. CDR3 bases: TGCAGTGCTAGGTTGGGGGGGCCCCAGCATTTT. It encodes CSARLGGPQHF.

CDR3 nucleotide sequence: TGTGCCAGCAGCTACAGGGATATGGACAATGAGCAGTTCTTC. Translation gives CASSYRDMDNEQFF. This chain uses TRBV12-3 or TRBV12-4 with TRBJ2-1, with D tentatively TRBD1 (6 bases). The CDR3 is 14 amino acids. Trimming stripped 6 bases from V and 5 bases from J, with 14 bases between.

The chain carries TRBV20-1 and TRBJ2-1; D could derive from TRBD1 or TRBD2 (5 bases each). Trimming pared 1 base from V and 6 bases from J, leaving 13 bases between. This CDR3 is 14 amino acids long. Germline lookup yields CDR1 DFQATT and CDR2 SNEGSKA (reference sequence). CDR3 sequence reads: CSARVDRGVNEQFF. The CDR3 bases are TGCAGTGCTAGAGTGGATAGAGGGGTCAATGAGCAGTTCTTC.

Concerning this clonotype: This clone may be a read error of a much larger clone one base away. This chain joins TRBV20-1 and TRBJ2-5, with TRBD2 identical over 10 bases. TRBJ2-7 matches the DNA end more closely, so the J call is doubtful. CDR3 size: 17 residues. The germline V gene encodes CDR1 DFQATT and CDR2 SNEGSKA (reference sequence). CDR3 in amino acids: CSARDNMAASGGLEQYF. Written as DNA, the CDR3 is TGCAGTGCTAGAGATAATATGGCGGCTAGCGGGGGCCTCGAGCAGTACTTC.

This clonotype was found a few times. The chain employs TRBV27 and TRBJ2-2, with unresolved D. Trimming took off 5 bases at V and 0 bases at J, with 7 bases between the two ends. CDR3 size: 14 residues. Germline V lookup: CDR1 MNHEY, CDR2 SMNVEV (reference sequence). CDR3 in DNA: TGTGCCAGCAGTGGGCTACCGAACACCGGGGAGCTGTTTTTT. Residues: CASSGLPNTGELFF.

This clonotype was observed once. Only one base separates this from a far larger clonotype, so it likely reflects a read error. The chain has TRBV11-2 and TRBJ2-7, with D perhaps TRBD2 (6 bases). Trimming cost V 4 bases and J 2 bases, with 12 bases left between them. Germline CDR1 SGHAT, CDR2 FQNNGV. This CDR3 spans 14 amino acids. The DNA for the CDR3 is TGTGCCAGCAGCTGGGACGGGGGAACCTACGAGCAGTACTTC. Amino acid sequence: CASSWDGGTYEQYF.

This clonotype showed up many times. The genes are TRBV18 and TRBJ2-7, with 7 bases lining up with TRBD2. The CDR3 contains 14 residues. The germline V gene encodes CDR1 KGHSH and CDR2 LQKENI. J was trimmed by 4 bases and V by 6 bases; bases with no gene match: 9. The CDR3 nucleotides read TGTGCCAGCTCTGAGCGGGGTGCAAGTTACGAGCAGTACTTC. This encodes CASSERGASYEQYF.

Many counts were recorded for this clonotype. The rearrangement joins TRBV6-1 to TRBJ1-2; possible D gene TRBD1, 6 bases. This CDR3 is 14 amino acids long. The V end was cut by 6 bases, the J end by 2 bases, with 13 bases between. CDR1 and CDR2 (germline): MNHNS, SASEGT. CDR3 region: CASSSGTRNYGYTF. The CDR3 DNA reads as TGTGCCAGCAGCTCCGGGACACGGAACTATGGCTACACCTTC.

In regard to this clonotype: A clone one base away is much larger, so this may be a read error. The chain employs TRBV12-5 and TRBJ2-2; D gene unclear. This CDR3 has 15 amino acids. The germline V gene encodes CDR1 LGHNT and CDR2 FRNRAP. V was trimmed by 2 bases and J by 6 bases, leaving 13 bases between them. CDR3 amino acids: CASGLSRSNAGELFF. DNA for the CDR3: TGTGCTAGTGGTTTGTCCCGGAGCAACGCCGGGGAGCTGTTTTTT.

This clonotype was seen many times. The chain carries TRBV7-9 and TRBJ2-6; no reliable D call. CDR1 and CDR2 (germline): SEHNR, FQNEAQ (reference sequence). The CDR3 length is 15 residues. Trimming removed 5 bases at V and 3 bases at J, with 11 bases between. The CDR3 protein is CASSVLGSGANVLTF. The CDR3 coding sequence is TGTGCCAGCAGCGTACTGGGCAGTGGGGCCAACGTCCTGACTTTC.

This clonotype occurred many times. The chain has TRBV7-2 and TRBJ2-3, with 9 bases matching TRBD1. CDR3 length equals 14 residues. Per germline, CDR1 SGHTA and CDR2 FQGNSA. V was pared by 1 base and J by 9 bases, with 5 bases of the junction left unmatched. This chain's CDR3 is CASSLGTGELTQYF. The CDR3 DNA reads as TGTGCCAGCAGCTTAGGGACAGGGGAATTAACGCAGTATTTT.

There are a few counts of this clonotype. The chain carries TRBV12-3 or TRBV12-4 and TRBJ2-5, with D maybe TRBD2 (6 bases). Trimming removed 5 bases from V and 2 bases from J, with 6 bases in between. The CDR3 length is 12 residues. The CDR3: CASSGGQETQYF. CDR3 coding DNA: TGTGCCAGCAGTGGGGGGCAAGAGACCCAGTACTTC.

This clonotype was counted at least ten times. V is TRBV30 and J is TRBJ1-2; D unresolved. V dropped 2 bases and J dropped 2 bases, with 3 bases sitting between them. Germline lookup yields CDR1 GTSNPN and CDR2 SVGIG (reference sequence). This CDR3 is 11 amino acids long. The DNA of the CDR3 is TGTGCCTGGAGTCAGAACTATGGCTACACCTTC. Translation gives CAWSQNYGYTF.

This clonotype was picked up many times. The chain combines TRBV6-1 with TRBJ1-5; D is unresolved. In germline, CDR1 is MNHNS, CDR2 SASEGT. Trimming took off 3 bases at V and 5 bases at J, with 8 bases between the two ends. The CDR3 totals 13 residues. Here the CDR3 DNA reads TGTGCCAGCAGTGACGAGGTTTATCAGCCCCAGCATTTT. This encodes CASSDEVYQPQHF.

This clonotype showed up many times. The chain is built from TRBV5-5 and TRBJ1-1; D possibly corresponds to TRBD1 (6 bases). The CDR3 extends over 15 amino acids. Trimming removed 7 bases at V and 4 bases at J, with 20 bases between. Germline CDR1 SGHKS, CDR2 YYEKEE (reference sequence). Here the CDR3 reads CASLSRGGWLTEAFF. CDR3 nucleotide sequence: TGTGCCAGCCTCTCCCGAGGGGGATGGCTCACTGAAGCTTTCTTT. The variable domain in full, completed from reference TRBV5-5 and TRBJ1-1, reads DAGVTQSPTHLIKTRGQQVTLRCSPISGHKSVSWYQQVLGQGPQFIFQYYEKEERGRGNFPDRFSARQFPNYSSELNVNALLLGDSALYLCASLSRGGWLTEAFFGQGTRLTVV.

J is TRBJ1-3 and V is TRBV6-5, with 9 bases aligning to TRBD1. CDR3 length equals 16 residues. CDR1 and CDR2 (germline): MNHEY, SVGAGI. With 2 bases clipped from V and 1 base from J, the junction kept 3 bases outside the gene matches. The CDR3 is CASSYRTGESGNTIYF. The CDR3 DNA is TGTGCCAGCAGTTACCGGACAGGGGAATCTGGAAACACCATATATTTT.

A word on this clonotype: This could be a read error, since a much larger clone is one nucleotide away. The chain combines TRBV6-9 with TRBJ2-1; the D gene could be TRBD1 or TRBD2 (5 bases each). This CDR3 is built from 17 residues. In germline, CDR1 is MNHGY, CDR2 SVAAGI. The DNA for the CDR3 is TGTGCCGGCAGCAGTTATATAATCGGGGCTACCTACAATGAGCAGTTCTTC. This translates into CAGSSYIIGATYNEQFF.